This T cell receptor beta chain appears in the sequencing data of a study of control samples from healthy donors and cancer patients. The data were produced by immunoSEQ multiplex PCR, yet TCRdb's version contains in-frame clones alone and is incomplete. The sample includes more than 150,000 clones, roughly 90% seen only once; the top ten take 0.55% to 0.7%. The receptor comes from a woman in her twenties or thirties in good health. Sequenced material: blood.

DNA for the CDR3: TGTGCCAGCAGCTTGGGACAGGTTGTTCAGCCCCAGCATTTT. Its protein product is CASSLGQVVQPQHF. The chain is built from TRBV5-8 and TRBJ1-5; the D gene is possibly TRBD1 (6 bases). CDR1 SGHTS and CDR2 YDEGEE come from the germline V gene. V lost 0 bases and J lost 6, with 10 bases in between. The CDR3 is made up of 14 amino acids.